Each of the 17 T cell receptor beta chains below was sequenced from the same sample in a study of response to subunit inactivated influenza vaccine. Each CDR3 protein gets one entry after TCRdb re-called the RT-PCR reads with MiXCR. The profile shows around 750,000 distinct CDR3 sequences, around 21% of them singletons. The sample in question was PBMCs from blood, obtained less than 6 days after vaccination. The receptors were sampled from a middle-aged man who received an inactivated influenza vaccine.

This chain uses TRBV12-3 or TRBV12-4 with TRBJ2-5; 7 nucleotides agree with TRBD1. V was clipped by 5 bases and J by 8 bases; unmatched bases: 14. The CDR3 runs to 15 residues. The CDR3 sequence is CASSPRTGALTTQYF. The CDR3 nucleotides read TGTGCCAGCAGTCCCCGGACAGGTGCCTTGACTACCCAGTACTTC.

This clonotype was seen more than once but under ten times. The chain recombines TRBV25-1 with TRBJ1-6, with D hard to call. The germline V gene encodes CDR1 MGHDK and CDR2 SYGVNS. Trimming shortened V by 3 bases and J by 10 bases, and 13 bases separated the two germline ends. CDR3 length equals 14 residues. CDR3 bases: TGTGCCAGCAGTGAGTACAGCTACCGCTCACCCCTCCACTTT. Protein: CASSEYSYRSPLHF. The complete variable domain, with remaining parts taken from reference TRBV25-1 and TRBJ1-6, reads EADIYQTPRYLVIGTGKKITLECSQTMGHDKMYWYQQDPGMELHLIHYSYGVNSTEKGDLSSESTVSRIRTEHFPLTLESARPSHTSQYLCASSEYSYRSPLHFGNGTRLTVT.

The chain combines TRBV11-3 with TRBJ2-7, with 10 positions matching TRBD2. The V gene end was trimmed by 8 bases and the J gene end by 5 bases; junction bases not matched to a gene: 12. This CDR3 is built from 15 residues. Germline V gene sequence: CDR1 SGHNT, CDR2 YENEEA. The chain's CDR3 is CASSMGGLAGDEQYF. The CDR3 DNA follows: TGTGCCAGCTCGATGGGTGGCCTAGCGGGAGACGAGCAGTACTTC.

This clonotype has a handful of counts. The rearrangement joins TRBV10-3 to TRBJ2-1; 7 bases map to TRBD1. Germline V CDR1 and CDR2: ENHRY, SYGVKD. Losses at the gene ends were 0 bases for V and 7 bases for J; bases not matched to a gene: 6. The CDR3 runs 15 residues. The CDR3 is CAISESGQKANEQFF. CDR3 sequence (DNA): TGTGCCATCAGTGAGTCGGGACAGAAGGCTAATGAGCAGTTCTTC.

In its sample, this clonotype was seen a few times. This sequence joins TRBV12-3 or TRBV12-4 and TRBJ1-2; D is undetermined. The V end lost 6 bases, the J end lost 3 bases, and 11 bases lay between the germline ends. This CDR3 has 13 amino acids. The CDR3 protein is CASRRLEDYGYTF. Written as DNA, the CDR3 is TGTGCCAGCAGGCGACTGGAAGACTATGGCTACACCTTC.

The rearrangement uses TRBV7-2 and TRBJ1-2; D unclear. The germline V gene has CDR1 SGHTA and CDR2 FQGNSA. Trimming took 7 bases from V and 7 from J, leaving 13 bases between them. There are 12 residues in the CDR3. As DNA, the CDR3 is TGTGCCAGCACCCGGAGGACGTCTGGCTACACCTTC. Residues: CASTRRTSGYTF.

The chain uses TRBV9 and TRBJ2-3; TRBD2 might be the D (5 bases). The CDR3 totals 15 residues. V lost 0 bases and J 0 bases, leaving 8 bases between the germline ends. The germline V gene encodes CDR1 SGDLS and CDR2 YYNGEE. Here the CDR3 DNA reads TGTGCCAGCAGCGTAGGCGGGTATAGCACAGATACGCAGTATTTT. Protein: CASSVGGYSTDTQYF.

In its sample, this clonotype was seen a few times. The chain employs TRBV12-3 or TRBV12-4 and TRBJ2-1; D tentatively reads TRBD1 or TRBD2 (7 bases each). The CDR3 length is 14 residues. Trimming took off 4 bases at V and 9 bases at J, with 16 bases between the two ends. The CDR3 bases are TGTGCCAGCAGTTACCAGACAGGGAGGGTTGAGCAGTTCTTC. It yields the protein CASSYQTGRVEQFF.

This clonotype was detected once. V and J are TRBV20-1 and TRBJ2-1, with TRBD2 identical over 9 bases. The V segment lost 4 bases and the J segment 8 bases; nucleotides outside the gene matches: 15. The CDR3 has 16 amino acids. Germline loops: CDR1 DFQATT, CDR2 SNEGSKA (reference sequence). This chain's CDR3 is CSANGRAAGGRDEQFF. CDR3 nucleotides: TGCAGTGCTAATGGTCGGGCGGCGGGAGGGAGGGATGAGCAGTTCTTC.

This clonotype was detected a few times. The chain combines TRBV7-2 with TRBJ2-7; D is uncertain. V shed 5 bases and J shed 4 bases, with 18 bases lying between them. Germline CDR1 and CDR2: SGHTA and FQGNSA. The length of the CDR3 is 15 residues. The CDR3 DNA sequence: TGTGCCAGCAGCCCGAGTAGGATACAAGCTTACGAGCAGTACTTC. Protein sequence: CASSPSRIQAYEQYF.

The gene calls are TRBV7-2 and TRBJ1-5; TRBD1 matches 8 bases. The germline CDR1 and CDR2 sequences are SGHTA and FQGNSA. Unmatched junction bases numbered 6, after V lost 5 bases and J lost 0 bases. The CDR3 loop spans 16 amino acids. CDR3 sequence (DNA): TGTGCCAGCAGCCCTCGGACAGGGTCTAGCAATCAGCCCCAGCATTTT. Protein: CASSPRTGSSNQPQHF. The full variable domain, its missing parts supplied by reference TRBV7-2 and TRBJ1-5, is GAGVSQSPSNKVTEKGKDVELRCDPISGHTALYWYRQSLGQGLEFLIYFQGNSAPDKSGLPSDRFSAERTGGSVSTLTIQRTQQEDSAVYLCASSPRTGSSNQPQHFGDGTRLSIL.

This clonotype was detected only a few times. The V gene is TRBV4-1, the J gene TRBJ1-5; D unresolved. CDR1 and CDR2 (germline): MGHRA, YSYEKL. V was trimmed by 2 bases and J by 0 bases, leaving 11 bases between them. The CDR3 totals 16 residues. This CDR3 is CASSQSIRTSNQPQHF. The CDR3 DNA is TGCGCCAGCAGCCAATCTATTCGGACTAGCAATCAGCCCCAGCATTTT.

The chain recombines TRBV7-2 with TRBJ2-7; D remains ambiguous. The CDR3 loop spans 14 amino acids. Per the germline V gene, CDR1 is SGHTA and CDR2 is FQGNSA. V was pared by 3 bases and J by 3 bases, with 12 bases between. CDR3 loop: CASSLGLQIYEQYF. Here the CDR3 DNA reads TGTGCCAGCAGCTTGGGTCTACAGATCTACGAGCAGTACTTC. Variable domain in full (rest from reference TRBV7-2 and TRBJ2-7): GAGVSQSPSNKVTEKGKDVELRCDPISGHTALYWYRQSLGQGLEFLIYFQGNSAPDKSGLPSDRFSAERTGGSVSTLTIQRTQQEDSAVYLCASSLGLQIYEQYFGPGTRLTVT.

In this sample, this clonotype turned up a few times. The chain combines TRBV11-2 with TRBJ2-1, with D uncertain. Trimming took 1 base from V and 2 from J, leaving 12 bases between them. Germline values: CDR1 SGHAT, CDR2 FQNNGV. The CDR3 consists of 16 residues. CDR3 in amino acids: CASSLGADRPYNEQFF. The CDR3 nucleotides are TGTGCCAGCAGCTTAGGCGCGGACCGTCCCTACAATGAGCAGTTCTTC.

V usage is TRBV4-2 and J usage is TRBJ2-2; TRBD1 agrees at 8 bases. The CDR3 runs to 15 residues. Germline assignment: CDR1 LGHNA and CDR2 YNFKEQ. The ends lost 1 base at V and 7 bases at J; junction bases unmatched: 5. The CDR3 coding sequence is TGTGCCAGCAGCCAAGCGGACAGGGAAGGCGGGGAGCTGTTTTTT. As protein: CASSQADREGGELFF.

This clonotype was observed a few times. The chain uses TRBV2 and TRBJ1-1; D gene uncertain. The CDR3 consists of 13 residues. V was shortened by 7 bases and J by 0 bases, with 9 bases between the two germline ends. The V gene's germline CDR1 is SNHLY and CDR2 FYNNEI. The CDR3 DNA reads TGTGCCAGCAACCTGGACCTGAACACTGAAGCTTTCTTT. Its protein product is CASNLDLNTEAFF.

The rearrangement joins TRBV2 to TRBJ1-4, with D maybe TRBD1 (5 bases). V dropped 3 bases and J dropped 4 bases, with 12 bases sitting between them. The CDR3 is 15 residues long. Germline V gene data show CDR1 as SNHLY and CDR2 as FYNNEI. As DNA, the CDR3 is TGTGCCAGCAGTGATGTTCGACAGATTAATGAAAAACTGTTTTTT. Translation gives CASSDVRQINEKLFF.